The 21 T cell receptor beta chains below come from one sample, sequenced in a study of cytomegalovirus exposure and HLA in healthy donors. The PCR ran on 60 Vbeta and 13 Jbeta primers. The data were produced by immunoSEQ multiplex PCR, yet TCRdb's version contains in-frame clones alone and is incomplete. Counted here are under 150,000 clones, roughly 77% occurring once; the ten biggest clones make up approximately 2.3%. The sample was PBMCs. These receptors were collected from a man younger than 40 in good health and CMV-seronegative.

The chain has TRBV7-3 and TRBJ2-3; 12 nucleotides line up with TRBD2. Germline-derived CDR1 and CDR2 are SGHTA and FQGTGA. This CDR3 has 17 residues. Germline trimming cut 5 bases from V and 5 bases from J; bases unmatched to any gene: 11. The CDR3 DNA is TGTGCCAGCAGCATAGACCTAGCGGGAGGGCCTTTAGATACGCAGTATTTT. The encoded protein is CASSIDLAGGPLDTQYF.

This chain uses TRBV6-1 with TRBJ1-1; TRBD1 might be the D (6 bases). The length of the CDR3 is 15 residues. V lost 2 bases to trimming and J lost 1 base, with 11 bases between them. CDR1 is MNHNS and CDR2 is SASEGT in the germline V gene. This CDR3 reads CASSEPRGANTEAFF. In DNA, the CDR3 is TGTGCCAGCAGTGAACCCCGGGGGGCGAACACTGAAGCTTTCTTT.

J is TRBJ2-3 and V is TRBV4-2, with 11 bases that match TRBD2. Germline CDR1 LGHNA, CDR2 YNFKEQ. V was clipped by 4 bases and J by 0 bases; unmatched bases: 6. CDR3 length equals 17 residues. The DNA of the CDR3 is TGTGCCAGCAGCCCAATTCTAGCGGGGGGAAGCACAGATACGCAGTATTTT. Protein product: CASSPILAGGSTDTQYF.

A few counts support this clone. V usage is TRBV4-1 and J usage is TRBJ2-3; 8 positions match TRBD2. The CDR3 is 15 amino acids. CDR1 is MGHRA and CDR2 is YSYEKL in the germline V gene. The V segment lost 1 base and the J segment 1 base; nucleotides outside the gene matches: 1. Here the CDR3 DNA reads TGCGCCAGCAGCCAAGTGACTAGCGGCACAGATACGCAGTATTTT. Encoded protein: CASSQVTSGTDTQYF.

V gene TRBV6-5 combines with J gene TRBJ1-2; the match to TRBD1 covers 10 bases. The germline CDR1 and CDR2 sequences are MNHEY and SVGAGI. With 5 bases clipped from V and 8 bases from J, the junction kept 8 bases outside the gene matches. The CDR3 spans 14 residues. The CDR3 spells CASSTRQGARGYTF. In DNA form, the CDR3 reads TGTGCCAGCAGTACAAGACAGGGGGCTCGAGGCTACACCTTC.

The CDR3: CASRRQGRLNEQYF. CDR3 nucleotide sequence: TGTGCCAGCAGGCGACAGGGACGCTTGAACGAGCAGTACTTC. This chain connects TRBV6-6 to TRBJ2-7; 7 bases match TRBD1. The CDR3 spans 14 residues. Trimming at V came to 6 bases and at J to 5 bases, leaving 10 bases not matched to a gene. Germline values: CDR1 MNHNY, CDR2 SVGAGI (reference sequence).

This clone has a single count. This rearrangement joins TRBV6-5 to TRBJ2-1; the match to TRBD1 covers 7 bases. Germline CDR1 and CDR2: MNHEY and SVGAGI. The CDR3 totals 15 residues. V gave up 4 bases and J gave up 6 bases; unmatched junction bases: 9. The CDR3 protein is CASSFDRVEGNEQFF. In DNA form, the CDR3 reads TGTGCCAGCAGTTTCGACAGGGTGGAAGGCAATGAGCAGTTCTTC.

V is TRBV7-3 and J is TRBJ1-1; maybe TRBD1 (6 bases). Trimming stripped 4 bases from V and 6 bases from J, with 18 bases between. Per germline, CDR1 SGHTA and CDR2 FQGTGA. This CDR3 spans 15 amino acids. CDR3 in amino acids: CASSSMVGAGAEAFF. The CDR3 coding sequence is TGTGCCAGCAGCTCCATGGTGGGGGCTGGGGCTGAAGCTTTCTTT.

This clone was seen only a few times. This rearrangement joins TRBV5-1 to TRBJ1-1; no reliable D call. The germline gives CDR1 SGHRS, CDR2 YFSETQ. The length of the CDR3 is 15 residues. The V gene lost 2 bases and the J gene lost 0 bases, with 11 bases spanning the gap. CDR3 in amino acids: CASSLRQVMNTEAFF. DNA of the CDR3: TGCGCCAGCAGCTTACGGCAGGTCATGAACACTGAAGCTTTCTTT.

This chain uses TRBV6-5 with TRBJ1-2, with D possibly being TRBD1 (6 bases). The CDR3 loop spans 16 amino acids. The germline V and J ends were trimmed by 0 bases and 8 bases, with 19 bases remaining between them. Germline lookup yields CDR1 MNHEY and CDR2 SVGAGI. The CDR3 coding sequence is TGTGCCAGCAGTTACTCTCTTCAGGTGGGGGCTGACGGCTACACCTTC. Its protein is CASSYSLQVGADGYTF.

CDR3 region: CSVEDLKEATGSDYGYTF. The DNA of the CDR3 is TGCAGCGTTGAAGATTTAAAGGAGGCTACAGGGTCGGATTATGGCTACACCTTC. This chain links TRBV29-1 with TRBJ1-2, with D perhaps TRBD1 (6 bases). Trimming shortened V by 0 bases and J by 5 bases, and 25 bases separated the two germline ends. The CDR3 has 18 amino acids. Germline V gene data show CDR1 as SQVTM and CDR2 as ANQGSEA.

The rearrangement uses TRBV6-1 and TRBJ2-1, with TRBD1 matching over 10 bases. CDR3 length: 15 amino acids. The germline gives CDR1 MNHNS, CDR2 SASEGT. The V segment lost 4 bases and the J segment 2 bases; nucleotides outside the gene matches: 2. CDR3 sequence (DNA): TGTGCCAGCAGTGCGGGGACAGGGGCCTACAATGAGCAGTTCTTC. Its protein product is CASSAGTGAYNEQFF.

J is TRBJ2-1 and V is TRBV27; 8 positions match TRBD2. There are 15 residues in the CDR3. After removal of 7 bases from V and 4 bases from J, the junction contained 9 bases not matched to a gene. Germline values: CDR1 MNHEY, CDR2 SMNVEV (reference sequence). CDR3 bases: TGTGCCAGCACGTCGGAGGCTAGCGGGTACAATGAGCAGTTCTTC. It yields the protein CASTSEASGYNEQFF.

The chain recombines TRBV6-4 with TRBJ2-3; no definite D call. Between the trimmed V and J ends, which lost 3 bases and 0 bases, there was a span of 7 bases. The CDR3 is made up of 14 amino acids. Germline assignment: CDR1 MRHNA and CDR2 SNTAGT. The CDR3 here is CASSEVASTDTQYF. The CDR3 nucleotides are TGTGCCAGCAGTGAGGTGGCTAGCACAGATACGCAGTATTTT.

The genes are TRBV5-1 and TRBJ2-5; the match to TRBD1 covers 11 bases. Trimming took 2 bases from V and 5 from J; bases not matched to a gene: 8. The V gene's germline CDR1 is SGHRS and CDR2 YFSETQ. There are 16 residues in the CDR3. This CDR3 is CASSLQPGQGEETQYF. The CDR3, as DNA: TGCGCCAGCAGCTTACAACCGGGACAGGGGGAGGAGACCCAGTACTTC.

The chain carries TRBV5-6 and TRBJ2-3; 8 positions agree with TRBD2. This CDR3 contains 15 residues. Germline CDR1 SGHDT, CDR2 YYEEEE. The V gene end was trimmed by 4 bases and the J gene end by 0 bases; junction bases not matched to a gene: 4. This CDR3 reads CASSRLAWSTDTQYF. CDR3 nucleotide sequence: TGTGCCAGCAGCCGACTAGCGTGGAGCACAGATACGCAGTATTTT.

This clone was seen a few times. This chain links TRBV2 with TRBJ2-3, with D possibly matching TRBD2 (6 bases). The CDR3 is made up of 15 amino acids. Germline CDR1 SNHLY, CDR2 FYNNEI. The V gene lost 1 base and the J gene lost 4 bases, with 12 bases spanning the gap. As DNA, the CDR3 is TGTGCCAGCAGTGAAGTCCGGGACTTCGCAGATACGCAGTATTTT. This codes for CASSEVRDFADTQYF. The entire variable domain, with the rest obtained from reference TRBV2 and TRBJ2-3, is as follows: EPEVTQTPSHQVTQMGQEVILRCVPISNHLYFYWYRQILGQKVEFLVSFYNNEISEKSEIFDDQFSVERPDGSNFTLKIRSTKLEDSAMYFCASSEVRDFADTQYFGPGTRLTVL.

V usage is TRBV10-3 and J usage is TRBJ2-7; 14 bases fit TRBD2. Losses at the gene ends were 4 bases for V and 2 bases for J; bases not matched to a gene: 13. Germline CDR1 ENHRY, CDR2 SYGVKD. The CDR3 is 19 residues long. CDR3 nucleotides: TGTGCCATCAGTGCCGGGACTAGCGGGAGATCGGATCGTACCTACGAGCAGTACTTC. Amino acids: CAISAGTSGRSDRTYEQYF.

J is TRBJ1-4 and V is TRBV2; D is uncertain. Germline V lookup: CDR1 SNHLY, CDR2 FYNNEI. This CDR3 spans 13 amino acids. The V and J ends lost 5 bases and 7 bases respectively, with 11 bases between them. CDR3 in amino acids: CASSLRVVEKLFF. The CDR3 DNA follows: TGTGCCAGCAGTTTGAGGGTCGTTGAAAAACTGTTTTTT.

The chain joins TRBV2 to TRBJ2-7, with a weak D call TRBD2 (6 bases). Trimming pared 8 bases from V and 1 base from J, leaving 12 bases between. The germline CDR1 and CDR2 sequences are SNHLY and FYNNEI. This CDR3 is 13 amino acids long. The CDR3 sequence: CASRVAASYEQYF. In DNA, the CDR3 is TGTGCCAGCCGGGTAGCGGCATCCTACGAGCAGTACTTC. The full variable domain, its missing parts supplied by reference TRBV2 and TRBJ2-7, is EPEVTQTPSHQVTQMGQEVILRCVPISNHLYFYWYRQILGQKVEFLVSFYNNEISEKSEIFDDQFSVERPDGSNFTLKIRSTKLEDSAMYFCASRVAASYEQYFGPGTRLTVT.

The chain couples TRBV4-2 to TRBJ2-5, with a tentative D call TRBD2 (7 bases). Per germline, CDR1 LGHNA and CDR2 YNFKEQ. This CDR3 has 15 residues. V lost 6 bases and J 4 bases, leaving 18 bases between the germline ends. In DNA, the CDR3 is TGTGCCAGCAGAGAAAGGGACACGGGAGGAGAGACCCAGTACTTC. This encodes CASRERDTGGETQYF.